This TCR beta chain originates from a study of cytomegalovirus exposure and HLA in healthy donors. Across the study: From HLA-typed donors, an early data release held tens of millions of unique TCRs.

This clone has just a few counts. The antigen is undetermined. CDR1 is SGHRS and CDR2 is YFSETQ in the germline V gene. CDR3 size: 15 residues. Trimming at V came to 4 bases and at J to 5 bases, leaving 9 bases not matched to a gene. Whole-study results and caveats: Donor immune exposure was known only as CMV serostatus. Reportedly, fewer N-insertions than the approximately 700-donor mean appeared in an Asian-associated ancestry cluster in a later analysis.

The study ran its PCR with 60 Vbeta and 13 Jbeta primers. Assay used: immunoSEQ multiplex PCR; TCRdb lists only in-frame clones, some missing. The sample holds approximately 120,000 clones; about 68% are singletons and the top ten take 4%. The chain employs TRBV5-1 and TRBJ2-5; 9 positions match TRBD1. Specimen: PBMCs. This sequence was found in a man between 35 and 55 years old in good health and CMV-seropositive. CDR3 DNA sequence: TGCGCCAGCAGCAACAGACAGGGGGATACTGAGACCCAGTACTTC. It is translated as CASSNRQGDTETQYF.